This T cell receptor beta chain was identified during a study of T cells in Graves' hyperthyroidism and ophthalmopathy. Across the whole study: Once the initial diagnosis was made, peripheral blood was obtained before any treatment.

Amplification targeted TCR beta CDR3 regions from RNA transcripts. Carried out on the TCR CDR3, a first-round RT-PCR used the HTBI primer set. TCRdb itself ran the multiplex PCR reads through MiXCR, one entry per CDR3 protein. The table records around 340,000 distinct CDR3 sequences, approximately 18% of them present only once. This clonotype was counted ten times or more. The source of this sequence is a middle-aged woman with Graves' ophthalmopathy. The material sequenced was blood.

CDR3 sequence: CASSLVGGILLLNTEAFF. The DNA for the CDR3 is TGTGCCAGCAGCTTAGTGGGGGGGATCCTCCTTTTGAACACTGAAGCTTTCTTT. The chain has TRBV11-2 and TRBJ1-1; perhaps TRBD1 as D (5 bases). V was trimmed by 1 base and J by 0 bases, leaving 18 bases between them. The CDR3 extends over 18 amino acids. In germline, CDR1 is SGHAT, CDR2 FQNNGV.